What follows is one T cell receptor beta chain and its context. Per the authors' pipeline: Counts of nucleated cells, estimated from reference gene primer amplification, were obtained. The protocol was immunoSEQ multiplex PCR, while the TCRdb copy is restricted to in-frame clones and leaves out a portion. V, J and clone size were drawn from that table, and D and trimming were deduced from the DNA. The sample has over 200,000 clones; 70% to 90% are singletons. This entry comes from a study of blood T cell repertoires in COVID-19. Study information: Acute and convalescent COVID-19 specimens originated in the United States, Italy and Spain. From T cells, B-cell-depleted T cells, or PBMCs came the material, which was cDNA or gDNA.

The sample taken for sequencing was peripheral blood. The sequence was obtained from a woman between 65 and 79 years old with active or convalescent COVID-19.

The CDR3 here is CASSLSAGRAADTQYF. For the CDR3, the DNA is TGTGCCAGCAGTTTAAGTGCGGGACGGGCGGCAGATACGCAGTATTTT. The rearrangement links TRBV28 to TRBJ2-3; D perhaps matches TRBD2 (6 bases). There are 16 residues in the CDR3. The V end was cut by 2 bases, the J end by 4 bases, with 16 bases between. Per the germline V gene, CDR1 is MDHEN and CDR2 is SYDVKM. The variable domain in full, with the rest retrieved from reference TRBV28 and TRBJ2-3, is DVKVTQSSRYLVKRTGEKVFLECVQDMDHENMFWYRQDPGLGLRLIYFSYDVKMKEKGDIPEGYSVSREKKERFSLILESASTNQTSMYLCASSLSAGRAADTQYFGPGTRLTVL.